This T cell receptor (beta chain) is drawn from a study of blood T cell repertoires in COVID-19. Study-wide background: Collection of acute and convalescent COVID-19 samples took place in the United States, Italy and Spain. The analysed material was cDNA or gDNA that came from T cells, B-cell-depleted T cells, or PBMCs.

V lost 2 bases and J 4 bases, leaving 15 bases between the germline ends. From germline, CDR1 is SGDLS and CDR2 YYNGEE. CDR3 length equals 15 residues. Profiling relied on immunoSEQ multiplex PCR, and the TCRdb table lists in-frame clones only, not all of them. Among 95,000 to 100,000 clones listed, about 90% were seen once. The sequence was collected from a man over 45 with acute or convalescent COVID-19. The sequenced material came from peripheral blood. The chain couples TRBV9 to TRBJ1-2, with D tentatively TRBD1 (5 bases). The CDR3 reads CASSVYDQGGYGYTF. The CDR3 DNA sequence: TGTGCCAGCAGCGTGTATGATCAGGGTGGCTATGGCTACACCTTC.